This T cell receptor (beta chain) is from a study of cytotoxic CD8 clonotypes in ibrutinib-treated CLL. Findings of the study overall: Progressing and sustained-remission patients had different sampling times. Clonotypes that were public were uncommon, and they contracted or stayed stable on treatment.

Here immunoSEQ multiplex PCR was the method, and the copy in TCRdb shows in-frame clones only, minus some. This table has 200,000 to 250,000 clones, about three quarters appearing once. On this clone itself: The antigen is undetermined.

The CDR3 totals 13 residues. Germline lookup yields CDR1 MGHDK and CDR2 SYGVNS. Trimming took 2 bases from V and 8 from J, leaving 10 bases between them. The input for sequencing was PBMCs, taken after 24 months of ibrutinib treatment. The rearrangement joins TRBV25-1 to TRBJ2-1, with D perhaps TRBD2 (7 bases). The sequence was collected from a human donor with chronic lymphocytic leukemia. CDR3 nucleotides: TGTGCCAGCAGTGAAAGGGGGAGGGATGAGCAGTTCTTC. Amino acid sequence: CASSERGRDEQFF.